The clone carrying this T cell receptor beta chain was recorded once. No antigen is known for it. Multiple geographically separated regions of the hepatocellular carcinoma nodule were sampled separately. This entry comes from a study of intratumoral heterogeneity in liver cancer. General study findings and limits: A noted limitation was under-sampling of tumor-infiltrating lymphocytes.

Germline values: CDR1 KGHSH, CDR2 LQKENI. V lost 7 bases and J lost 2; bases outside the gene matches: 4. The CDR3 covers 14 residues. The table came from immunoSEQ multiplex PCR; TCRdb's copy has only in-frame clones and leaves some out. The sample consists of about 6,200 clones, around two thirds of them appearing once. This rearrangement joins TRBV18 to TRBJ2-1; TRBD2 matches 8 bases. The sample was tumor tissue, taken before any cancer treatment. This receptor was taken from a woman aged 70-85 years with hepatocellular carcinoma. Here the CDR3 reads CASLRGRTYNEQFF. The CDR3 DNA follows: TGTGCCAGCTTACGCGGGAGGACCTACAATGAGCAGTTCTTC. The whole variable domain, filled in from reference TRBV18 and TRBJ2-1, reads NAGVMQNPRHLVRRRGQEARLRCSPMKGHSHVYWYRQLPEEGLKFMVYLQKENIIDESGMPKERFSAEFPKEGPSILRIQQVVRGDSAAYFCASLRGRTYNEQFFGPGTRLTVL.